Listed below are T cell receptor beta chains from one sample, sequenced in a study of cytomegalovirus exposure and HLA in healthy donors. Assay used: immunoSEQ multiplex PCR; TCRdb lists only in-frame clones, some missing. The sample shows more than 95,000 clones, and around 2.7% sits with its ten largest clones. Sample: PBMCs. The receptors were gathered from a man aged 30-40 years in good health and CMV-seronegative. Each CDR3 is given with its conserved first and last residue. The D gene is left open where the match is weak.

D	V	J	DNA	CDR3
TRBD2	TRBV11-2	TRBJ2-7	TGTGCCAGCAGCTTAGGGGGGACTAGTAGCGAGCAGTACTTC	CASSLGGTSSEQYF
NA	TRBV16	TRBJ1-1	TGTGCCAGCAGCCCCGTACAGGGAAGCACTGAAGCTTTCTTT	CASSPVQGSTEAFF
TRBD2	TRBV11-2	TRBJ2-5	TGTGCCAGCAGCTTAGGCATCGGCGGGGGGATAGAGACCCAGTACTTC	CASSLGIGGGIETQYF
TRBD1	TRBV29-1	TRBJ1-5	TGCAGCGTTGTGTTAGGGGGCGGTCAGCCCCAGCATTTT	CSVVLGGGQPQHF
NA	TRBV19	TRBJ2-3	TGTGCCAGTAGTCCAGGGCCGGTTGGGGCGCAGTATTTT	CASSPGPVGAQYF
NA	TRBV5-5	TRBJ2-1	TGTGCCAGCAGCTGGGGGACTGGCTCCTACAATGAGCAGTTCTTC	CASSWGTGSYNEQFF
NA	TRBV6-5	TRBJ1-1	TGTGCCAGCAGTTACTCGGAGGCCCCGGGGACTGAAGCTTTCTTT	CASSYSEAPGTEAFF
NA	TRBV5-6	TRBJ1-5	TGTGCCAGCAGCTCGAGGGCAGGACAGCCCCAGCATTTT	CASSSRAGQPQHF
NA	TRBV19	TRBJ2-5	TGTGCCAGTAGTATGAGCGGCGGGTTAATAGAGACCCAGTACTTC	CASSMSGGLIETQYF
NA	TRBV12-5	TRBJ2-5	TGTGCTAGTGGTTTGACAGGGGGGGGAGAGACCCAGTACTTC	CASGLTGGGETQYF
NA	TRBV5-6	TRBJ2-1	TGTGCCAGCAGCTTGTCATATGAGCAGTTCTTC	CASSLSYEQFF
TRBD1	TRBV7-3	TRBJ2-1	TGTGCCAGCAGCTTAAAGGGCAGGGGGTTTTCCGATGAGCAGTTCTTC	CASSLKGRGFSDEQFF
NA	TRBV6-4	TRBJ2-3	TGTGCCAGCAGTCCCTCGGGCGGGGGCGGGAGCCTCACAGATACGCAGTATTTT	CASSPSGGGGSLTDTQYF
NA	TRBV6-1	TRBJ1-1	TGTGCCAGCAACCTACAGGGAGACACTGAAGCTTTCTTT	CASNLQGDTEAFF
NA	TRBV2	TRBJ2-6	TGTGCCAGCAGCGGGGTTAGGACCTCTGGGGCCAACGTCCTGACTTTC	CASSGVRTSGANVLTF
TRBD1	TRBV5-4	TRBJ1-2	TGTGCCAGCAGCAGGGGACAGGGGAACTATGGCTACACCTTC	CASSRGQGNYGYTF
TRBD2	TRBV5-1	TRBJ2-1	TGCGCCAGCAGCTCGCAAGCGGGAGGAGACAATGAGCAGTTCTTC	CASSSQAGGDNEQFF
NA	TRBV6-5	TRBJ1-2	TGTGCCAGCAGTTACGGGGACACCAGAACAGGCTACACCTTC	CASSYGDTRTGYTF
NA	TRBV5-1	TRBJ1-2	TGCGCCAGCAGCCTATTGGACTCACTCGGAGGCTACACCTTC	CASSLLDSLGGYTF